This TCR beta chain was found in a study of blood T cell repertoires in COVID-19. Turning to the study itself: Material from acute and convalescent COVID-19 was sourced from the United States, Italy and Spain. Sources were T cells, B-cell-depleted T cells, or PBMCs; the material itself was cDNA or gDNA.

Germline V gene lookup returns CDR1 SGHRS and CDR2 YFSETQ. The CDR3 is 15 residues long. J lost 5 bases, V lost 0 bases, and 7 bases had no gene match. Per the original methods: Amplification of reference gene primers was used by the study to estimate nucleated cell counts. Generated by immunoSEQ multiplex PCR, the TCRdb table keeps only in-frame clones and is missing some. The V and J calls and the clone size are those of that table, but D and trimming were determined from the DNA. The sample lists approximately 220,000 clones; more than 65% were seen once. The source of this sequence is an elderly woman with acute or convalescent COVID-19. The sequenced sample was peripheral blood. The chain is built from TRBV5-1 and TRBJ2-5, with 7 bases identical to TRBD1. The CDR3 is CASSLATGSGETQYF. The CDR3 nucleotides read TGCGCCAGCAGCTTGGCGACAGGGAGTGGGGAGACCCAGTACTTC.